The clone carrying this TCR beta chain was detected many times. MiXCR, applied by TCRdb to the PCR reads, yields one record per CDR3 protein. The table shows about 10,000 distinct CDR3 sequences, with around 30% occurring only once. Germline V gene sequence: CDR1 MNHNS, CDR2 SASEGT. The V gene lost 6 bases and the J gene lost 13 bases, with 19 bases spanning the gap. The CDR3 is 13 residues long. The data belong to a study of immune characterization of retroperitoneal liposarcoma. The sample taken for sequencing was tumor tissue. This clonotype originated in a male donor with retroperitoneal liposarcoma. The V and J genes are TRBV6-1 and TRBJ2-4; D is possibly TRBD2 (6 bases). DNA of the CDR3: TGTGCCAGCAGAGTGCCCTACACGGGGGAGCAGTACTTC. Protein: CASRVPYTGEQYF.